This T cell receptor beta chain comes out of a study of monozygotic twins with inflammatory bowel disease. As for this clonotype: The antigen remains unidentified.

Germline CDR1 reads KGHSH; CDR2 reads LQKENI. The CDR3 is 19 residues long. From its re-call of the 5' RACE reads, TCRdb lists each CDR3 protein once, without DNA. The record lists approximately 45,000 distinct CDR3 sequences, of which the ten most abundant hold roughly 4.8%. Findings and limits, study-wide: Diversity of TCRbeta measured by inverse Simpson was lower in IBD patients than in healthy co-twins.

The template was total RNA from whole blood, with no T cell sorting. This rearrangement joins TRBV18 to TRBJ2-1; no DNA is available, so the TRBD1 call from TCRdb remains unchecked. The clonotype originates from a human donor with ulcerative colitis or Crohn's disease, or a healthy co-twin of an affected twin (not recorded which). Material for sequencing was blood. The CDR3 region is CASSQSPPTSTAKHNEQFF.